A single T cell receptor beta chain is shown here with its context. This sample was taken from a study of blood T cell repertoires in COVID-19. Study context: The origin of the acute and convalescent COVID-19 samples was the United States, Italy and Spain. Sample material is recorded as cDNA or gDNA derived from T cells, B-cell-depleted T cells, or PBMCs.

The germline V gene has CDR1 MGHDK and CDR2 SYGVNS. The V and J ends lost 7 bases and 11 bases respectively, with 14 bases between them. The CDR3 has 11 amino acids. In the authors' methods: Estimation of nucleated cell counts relied on the amplification of reference gene primers. Generated by immunoSEQ multiplex PCR, the TCRdb table keeps only in-frame clones and is missing some. D and trimming come from the DNA, and the V and J calls and clone size come from that table. This sample carries more than 100,000 clones, around 87% of them seen once, and the ten largest clones take about 3.6%. The receptor was isolated from a woman aged 55-69 years with acute or convalescent COVID-19. The gene calls are TRBV25-1 and TRBJ1-1; D is possibly TRBD1 (6 bases). Source material: peripheral blood. CDR3 bases: TGTGCCAGCAACTACAGGGTAGTTGCTTTCTTT. It translates to CASNYRVVAFF. The full variable domain, with the rest looked up from reference TRBV25-1 and TRBJ1-1, is EADIYQTPRYLVIGTGKKITLECSQTMGHDKMYWYQQDPGMELHLIHYSYGVNSTEKGDLSSESTVSRIRTEHFPLTLESARPSHTSQYLCASNYRVVAFFGQGTRLTVV.